This T cell receptor beta chain was obtained from a study of early T cells in non-severe SARS-CoV-2 infection (dated by TCRdb to about 2021). Looking at the study overall: TCR sequencing used bulk RNA from unsorted whole blood, so alpha and beta chains could not be paired. The full study reports these points: VDJdb matching was skewed toward anti-spike CD8 responses and likely underestimated virus-specific expansions by missing private and CD4 specificities.

In the germline V gene, CDR1 corresponds to SQVTM and CDR2 to ANQGSEA. The V end gives up 7 bases and the J end 7 bases, leaving 7 bases in the junction not matched to a gene. There are 14 amino acids in the CDR3, from cysteine to phenylalanine inclusive. CDR3 DNA is the only sequence kept; it has 42 bases, read in frame from the first base. A case-control design nested within a healthcare worker cohort in London, UK, was used, with weekly nasopharyngeal swab PCR tests and blood sampling performed. Healthcare workers were recruited between 23 and 31 March 2020, during the week of the UK lockdown, and were followed weekly for up to about 16 weeks. The library was prepared using 5' RACE. Instrument on record: NextSeq 500. In the TCR library protocol, unique molecular identifiers were attached to individual cDNA molecules to correct for PCR bias and sequencing error. TCR alpha and beta chains were both sequenced, and the abundances of alpha and beta sequences in each sample were closely correlated with each other. On the authors' methods: Decombinator V4 was used to annotate the V gene, J gene and CDR3 of the TCR sequences. TCRs were defined as expanded if a significant change between any two time points was detected under a Poisson model with p below 0.0001. TCR abundances were normalised to the total number of TCRs sequenced in each sample and reported as counts per million. TRAV1-2 paired with TRAJ12, TRAJ20 or TRAJ33 defined MAIT TCRs, while TRAV10 paired with TRAJ18 defined iNKT TCRs. VDJdb, accessed 1 November 2021, was searched for CMV, EBV and SARS-CoV-2 annotated TCRs, excluding TCRs annotated for multiple antigens. Using fastp trimming at Q25 and MiXCR clonotype assembly, TCRdb reanalyzed the public sequencing data and kept in-frame beta chains. Each entry merges the rows of one CDR3 protein and shows their most common DNA and genes. TCRdb, not the original authors, processed these V and J calls. This sample lists more than 95,000 distinct CDR3 sequences; 11% were detected once. Approximately 4.7% of the sample lies in the top ten.

Only a few counts were recorded for this clonotype. The antigen it recognizes is unknown. There are no base qualities to consult, and no much larger clone falls within one base. The sample was whole blood, taken at baseline. The chain links TRBV29-1 with TRBJ1-6; 10 junctional bases match TRBD1. This clonotype was sampled from an adult who was a healthcare worker with PCR-confirmed SARS-CoV-2 infection or an uninfected control (not recorded which). Here the CDR3 is given as CSASGTGENSPLHF. The bases read TGCAGCGCCTCCGGGACAGGGGAAAATTCACCCCTCCACTTT.